Presented here are 26 T cell receptor beta chains from one specimen sequenced in a study of T cell responses to AZD1222 COVID-19 vaccine. TCRdb's copy holds only in-frame clones and misses some; the assay was immunoSEQ multiplex PCR. Of over 120,000 clones listed, roughly nine tenths are singletons. Sample: peripheral blood, taken on day 0 of AZD1222 vaccination. The receptors were sampled from an adult in good health.

J is TRBJ1-1 and V is TRBV28; D is undetermined. The CDR3 is 14 residues long. The V end lost 2 bases, the J end lost 9 bases, and 16 bases lay between the germline ends. The germline V gene has CDR1 MDHEN and CDR2 SYDVKM. The CDR3 sequence is CASSLPTPAKKAFF. The DNA for the CDR3 is TGTGCCAGCAGTTTACCGACCCCGGCGAAGAAAGCTTTCTTT.

The chain joins TRBV20-1 to TRBJ1-2, with D maybe TRBD1 (5 bases). V lost 5 bases to trimming and J lost 4 bases, with 8 bases between them. This CDR3 has 11 residues. Germline V gene sequence: CDR1 DFQATT, CDR2 SNEGSKA (reference sequence). The CDR3 loop is CSASTGYGYTF. The CDR3, as DNA: TGCAGTGCTTCCACAGGCTATGGCTACACCTTC.

This rearrangement joins TRBV13 to TRBJ1-2; D is uncertain. The CDR3 has 13 residues. Per the germline V gene, CDR1 is PRHDT and CDR2 is FYEKMQ (reference sequence). V shed 5 bases and J shed 3 bases, with 10 bases lying between them. CDR3 residues: CASSTSAYYGYTF. The CDR3 DNA follows: TGTGCCAGCAGCACAAGCGCTTACTATGGCTACACCTTC.

The chain has TRBV23-1 and TRBJ1-5; perhaps TRBD1 as D (5 bases). TRBV23-1 is placed among ORFs of uncertain function. Deletions cut 3 bases from V and 4 bases from J, with 16 bases between. The CDR3 extends over 16 amino acids. This chain's CDR3 is CASSHPAGARNQPQHF. The CDR3 DNA is TGCGCCAGCAGTCACCCCGCCGGGGCCCGAAATCAGCCCCAGCATTTT.

This chain joins TRBV7-9 and TRBJ2-7, with TRBD1 identical over 7 bases. Germline-derived CDR1 and CDR2 are SEHNR and FQNEAQ (reference sequence). CDR3 size: 14 residues. V lost 2 bases and J lost 4; bases outside the gene matches: 5. In DNA, the CDR3 is TGTGCCAGCAGCTTACGCGGCAGGGGGTACGAGCAGTACTTC. This translates into CASSLRGRGYEQYF.

The V and J genes are TRBV6-5 and TRBJ1-2; no clear D. CDR1 MNHEY and CDR2 SVGAGI come from the germline V gene. The V end was cut by 4 bases, the J end by 3 bases, with 12 bases between. This CDR3 region has 14 residues. The CDR3 loop is CASSLNVGDYGYTF. Here the CDR3 DNA reads TGTGCCAGCAGTTTAAACGTGGGAGACTATGGCTACACCTTC.

The CDR3 is CASSVQGVGTNEQFF. CDR3 DNA: TGTGCCAGCAGCGTACAGGGGGTAGGGACCAATGAGCAGTTCTTC. The chain has TRBV2 and TRBJ2-1; the match to TRBD1 covers 8 bases. From germline, CDR1 is SNHLY and CDR2 FYNNEI. The junction had 10 bases not matched to a gene; V was cut back by 6 bases and J by 6 bases. CDR3 length equals 15 residues. Full variable domain (rest looked up from reference TRBV2 and TRBJ2-1): EPEVTQTPSHQVTQMGQEVILRCVPISNHLYFYWYRQILGQKVEFLVSFYNNEISEKSEIFDDQFSVERPDGSNFTLKIRSTKLEDSAMYFCASSVQGVGTNEQFFGPGTRLTVL.

The rearrangement joins TRBV19 to TRBJ2-2; 10 positions agree with TRBD2. CDR1 LNHDA and CDR2 SQIVND come from the germline V gene (reference sequence). With V trimmed by 6 bases and J by 2 bases, 6 bases remained unmatched. The CDR3 is 16 amino acids. CDR3 amino acids: CASRSLAGVNTGELFF. CDR3 nucleotide sequence: TGTGCCAGTAGGAGCCTAGCGGGAGTTAACACCGGGGAGCTGTTTTTT.

CDR3 DNA sequence: TGTGCCAGCACTCTCGGGTCTTACGTGTTCTCTGGAAACACCATATATTTT. As protein: CASTLGSYVFSGNTIYF. The V gene is TRBV25-1, the J gene TRBJ1-3; D gene ambiguous. The V gene lost 7 bases and the J gene lost 0 bases, with 19 bases spanning the gap. The CDR3 totals 17 residues. Germline CDR1 reads MGHDK; CDR2 reads SYGVNS.

This clone was found a few times. V and J are TRBV7-8 and TRBJ1-2; 8 bases fit TRBD1. J was trimmed by 5 bases and V by 5 bases; bases with no gene match: 4. Germline V lookup: CDR1 SGHVS, CDR2 FQNEAQ. The CDR3 has 13 amino acids. CDR3 protein: CASSPRQGYGYTF. The DNA of the CDR3 is TGTGCCAGCAGCCCCCGACAGGGGTATGGCTACACCTTC.

This clone was seen a handful of times. The chain is built from TRBV7-2 and TRBJ1-6, with D tentatively TRBD1 (6 bases). Germline-derived CDR1 and CDR2 are SGHTA and FQGNSA. Trimming left V 2 bases short and J 6 bases short, with 11 bases between. This CDR3 contains 15 residues. CDR3 coding DNA: TGTGCCAGCAGCTTATCCGGGACACCTAATTCACCCCTCCACTTT. Its translation: CASSLSGTPNSPLHF.

The CDR3 DNA reads as TGTGCCAGCAGTTACAGGGGACCTAATTCACCCCTCCACTTT. This translates into CASSYRGPNSPLHF. The V gene is TRBV6-5, the J gene TRBJ1-6; weak D call: TRBD1 (5 bases). V lost 2 bases and J lost 6, with 8 bases in between. This CDR3 contains 14 residues. CDR1 and CDR2 from the germline V gene are MNHEY and SVGAGI.

The genes are TRBV20-1 and TRBJ1-1, with a possible D match to TRBD1 (5 bases). This CDR3 comprises 11 residues. Germline CDR1 and CDR2: DFQATT and SNEGSKA (reference sequence). V shed 3 bases and J shed 11 bases, with 13 bases lying between them. Here the CDR3 DNA reads TGCAGTGCTAGTCTGGGGGAGGTGGCTTTCTTT. Protein sequence: CSASLGEVAFF.

This chain connects TRBV12-3 or TRBV12-4 to TRBJ1-1, with D possibly TRBD1 on 5 matching bases. V shed 5 bases and J shed 11 bases, with 15 bases lying between them. The CDR3 sequence is 12 residues long. Written as DNA, the CDR3 is TGTGCCAGCAGTCAGACCCTCAGACAGGCTTTCTTT. It is translated as CASSQTLRQAFF.

This clone came up once. CDR3 DNA: TGTGCCAGCAGCTTAGTCGGCTTGCGAGAGGACCCCTACGAGCAGTACTTC. Translated, it gives CASSLVGLREDPYEQYF. The V gene is TRBV7-8, the J gene TRBJ2-7; D is unresolved. V lost 1 base and J 2 bases, leaving 18 bases between the germline ends. The germline V gene encodes CDR1 SGHVS and CDR2 FQNEAQ. The CDR3 has 17 amino acids.

J is TRBJ1-4 and V is TRBV28; 7 bases fit TRBD1. The CDR3 is 15 amino acids. Germline CDR1 reads MDHEN; CDR2 reads SYDVKM. Trimming at V came to 4 bases and at J to 5 bases, leaving 7 bases not matched to a gene. CDR3 DNA: TGTGCCAGCAGTTCCCCGACAGGGTGGAATGAAAAACTGTTTTTT. Its translation is CASSSPTGWNEKLFF.

The chain has TRBV28 and TRBJ1-6, with D perhaps TRBD1 (5 bases). Germline V gives CDR1 MDHEN, CDR2 SYDVKM. V lost 3 bases and J 8 bases, leaving 5 bases between the germline ends. There are 12 residues in the CDR3. CDR3 bases: TGTGCCAGCAGTTTCAGGGATTCACCCCTCCACTTT. Amino acid sequence: CASSFRDSPLHF.

The chain links TRBV12-5 to TRBJ2-1; 11 bases are a match to TRBD2. V lost 6 bases to trimming and J lost 12 bases; unmatched junction nucleotides: 13. The germline gives CDR1 LGHNT, CDR2 FRNRAP. This CDR3 comprises 15 residues. CDR3 nucleotides: TGTGCTAGTGGCACTAGCGGGGGAGCCTCTGGGGGGCAGTTCTTC. Translating it yields CASGTSGGASGGQFF.

The chain employs TRBV5-4 and TRBJ1-6, with TRBD1 matching 8 bases. The V segment lost 6 bases and the J segment 0 bases; nucleotides outside the gene matches: 5. The germline CDR1 and CDR2 sequences are SGHNT and YYREEE (reference sequence). The CDR3 is made up of 16 amino acids. In DNA form, the CDR3 reads TGTGCCAGCAACGGACAGGGTCCCTCCTATAATTCACCCCTCCACTTT. Residues: CASNGQGPSYNSPLHF.

The rearrangement joins TRBV18 to TRBJ1-5; D remains ambiguous. The CDR3 has 15 amino acids. Per the germline V gene, CDR1 is KGHSH and CDR2 is LQKENI. The germline V and J ends were trimmed by 3 bases and 0 bases, with 9 bases remaining between them. For the CDR3, the DNA is TGTGCCAGCTCACCTTCTTTTGATAGCAATCAGCCCCAGCATTTT. Protein sequence: CASSPSFDSNQPQHF.

V usage is TRBV7-9 and J usage is TRBJ1-3; possible D gene TRBD1, 5 bases. The CDR3 is 16 residues long. The germline V gene has CDR1 SEHNR and CDR2 FQNEAQ (reference sequence). V was pared by 5 bases and J by 0 bases, with 14 bases between. The CDR3 spells CASSPDDTGSGNTIYF. The CDR3 region has the DNA TGTGCCAGCAGCCCGGATGACACAGGCTCTGGAAACACCATATATTTT.

The genes are TRBV19 and TRBJ1-2; no clear D gene. CDR3 size: 14 residues. Per the germline V gene, CDR1 is LNHDA and CDR2 is SQIVND (reference sequence). V was trimmed by 5 bases and J by 4 bases, leaving 14 bases between them. CDR3 sequence reads: CASSFRERIYGYTF. CDR3 nucleotide sequence: TGTGCCAGTAGTTTTCGGGAGCGTATCTATGGCTACACCTTC. Full variable domain (outside the CDR3, taken from reference TRBV19 and TRBJ1-2): DGGITQSPKYLFRKEGQNVTLSCEQNLNHDAMYWYRQDPGQGLRLIYYSQIVNDFQKGDIAEGYSVSREKKESFPLTVTSAQKNPTAFYLCASSFRERIYGYTFGSGTRLTVV.

The genes are TRBV18 and TRBJ1-3; 9 nucleotides line up with TRBD1. The CDR3 is 16 amino acids. The germline gives CDR1 KGHSH, CDR2 LQKENI. The trim removed 5 bases at V and 0 bases at J, leaving 5 bases unmatched. The chain's CDR3 is CASSSGQGRSGNTIYF. The CDR3 coding sequence is TGTGCCAGCTCATCGGGACAGGGTCGCTCTGGAAACACCATATATTTT.

This clone was detected only once. The chain has TRBV10-3 and TRBJ2-7; D not resolved. This CDR3 spans 11 amino acids. The V and J ends lost 3 bases and 3 bases respectively, with 3 bases between them. The germline CDR1 and CDR2 sequences are ENHRY and SYGVKD. In DNA, the CDR3 is TGTGCCATCAGTGATTACTACGAGCAGTACTTC. It codes for CAISDYYEQYF.

As DNA, the CDR3 is TGTGCCAGCAGCTTGACAGGGGGCCAGCCCCAGCATTTT. It translates to CASSLTGGQPQHF. The chain employs TRBV6-6 and TRBJ1-5; 10 nucleotides agree with TRBD1. Looked up from germline, CDR1 is MNHNY and CDR2 is SVGAGI (reference sequence). The CDR3 loop spans 13 amino acids. The ends lost 6 bases at V and 7 bases at J; junction bases unmatched: 3.

This chain uses TRBV28 with TRBJ1-1, with D maybe TRBD1 (6 bases). V was shortened by 1 base and J by 4 bases, with 10 bases between the two germline ends. The CDR3 loop spans 14 amino acids. Germline V gene lookup returns CDR1 MDHEN and CDR2 SYDVKM. CDR3 sequence (DNA): TGTGCCAGCAGTTTATCCAGGGGAGGCACTGAAGCTTTCTTT. As protein: CASSLSRGGTEAFF. Complete variable domain (other parts from reference TRBV28 and TRBJ1-1): DVKVTQSSRYLVKRTGEKVFLECVQDMDHENMFWYRQDPGLGLRLIYFSYDVKMKEKGDIPEGYSVSREKKERFSLILESASTNQTSMYLCASSLSRGGTEAFFGQGTRLTVV.